The 11 T cell receptor beta chains reported below all come from one sample, sequenced in a study of cytomegalovirus exposure and HLA in healthy donors. A multiplex PCR was run with 60 Vbeta primers and 13 Jbeta primers. Method: immunoSEQ multiplex PCR; TCRdb's copy keeps in-frame clones and lacks some. The table has 100,000 or so clones, roughly 85% seen once; the top ten hold about 3.6%. The material sequenced was PBMCs. The receptors here all came from a man aged 25-40 years in good health and CMV-seronegative.

The chain employs TRBV10-1 and TRBJ1-4; D is unresolved. Trimming removed 10 bases at V and 0 bases at J, with 15 bases between. CDR3 size: 15 residues. The germline gives CDR1 WNHNN, CDR2 SYGVQD (reference sequence). The CDR3 bases are TGCGCCATCGGAAGCAACAGATCAACTAATGAAAAACTGTTTTTT. Translating gives CAIGSNRSTNEKLFF.

The V call is TRBV7-2, the J call TRBJ2-5; 8 bases agree with TRBD2. Trimming removed 3 bases from V and 3 bases from J; junction bases left unmatched: 6. Germline assignment: CDR1 SGHTA and CDR2 FQGNSA. CDR3 length: 15 amino acids. The CDR3 DNA reads as TGTGCCAGCAGCTTCCTTCCCGGGGGGGAAGAGACCCAGTACTTC. This sequence encodes CASSFLPGGEETQYF.

The CDR3 DNA sequence: TGTGCCAGCAGCCCTACTACAACTAATGAAAAACTGTTTTTT. Translation: CASSPTTTNEKLFF. The rearrangement links TRBV5-4 to TRBJ1-4; D unclear. Trimming shortened V by 4 bases and J by 0 bases, and 7 bases separated the two germline ends. The CDR3 is made up of 14 amino acids. Germline values: CDR1 SGHNT, CDR2 YYREEE (reference sequence).

This clone appeared once. The V gene is TRBV7-2, the J gene TRBJ2-7; D not resolved. The CDR3 totals 12 residues. Trimming left V 4 bases short and J 4 bases short, with 8 bases between. The V gene's germline CDR1 is SGHTA and CDR2 FQGNSA. The chain's CDR3 is CASSYSLYEQYF. The CDR3, as DNA: TGTGCCAGCAGCTACAGCTTATACGAGCAGTACTTC.

The chain uses TRBV29-1 and TRBJ2-4, with a weak D call TRBD1 (6 bases). The CDR3 totals 13 residues. The germline CDR1 and CDR2 sequences are SQVTM and ANQGSEA. Deletions cut 6 bases from V and 7 bases from J, with 16 bases between. The CDR3 coding sequence is TGCAGCGTCGCGACAGGAGCCCTTAACATTCAGTACTTC. It codes for CSVATGALNIQYF.

The chain recombines TRBV19 with TRBJ2-3; 7 bases fit TRBD2. Germline CDR1 and CDR2: LNHDA and SQIVND (reference sequence). The CDR3 spans 13 residues. Unmatched junction bases numbered 4, after V lost 8 bases and J lost 2 bases. In DNA, the CDR3 is TGTGCCAGTCGGGGGGTTAACACAGATACGCAGTATTTT. The encoded protein is CASRGVNTDTQYF.

The table lists this clone with a count of one. The chain joins TRBV2 to TRBJ2-7, with TRBD2 matching over 7 bases. With V trimmed by 6 bases and J by 5 bases, 10 bases remained unmatched. The CDR3 loop spans 14 amino acids. CDR1 is SNHLY, CDR2 FYNNEI, per germline. The CDR3 loop is CASRSTSTVHEQYF. Here the CDR3 DNA reads TGTGCCAGCAGATCGACTAGCACCGTACACGAGCAGTACTTC.

The chain uses TRBV7-3 and TRBJ2-2, with TRBD2 matching over 8 bases. The V segment lost 2 bases and the J segment 0 bases; nucleotides outside the gene matches: 8. Germline V CDR1 and CDR2: SGHTA, FQGTGA. The CDR3 length is 18 residues. The chain's CDR3 is CASSLAGGSYANTGELFF. The DNA of the CDR3 is TGTGCCAGCAGCTTAGCGGGGGGCAGTTACGCGAACACCGGGGAGCTGTTTTTT.

This chain connects TRBV18 to TRBJ2-7; maybe TRBD2 (6 bases). Germline V CDR1 and CDR2: KGHSH, LQKENI. The CDR3 loop spans 14 amino acids. V shed 3 bases and J shed 2 bases, with 11 bases lying between them. In DNA, the CDR3 is TGTGCCAGCTCACCGAGGGACTTCCCCTACGAGCAGTACTTC. Translating it yields CASSPRDFPYEQYF.

V is TRBV19 and J is TRBJ1-1; possibly TRBD1 for D (5 bases). Trimming pared 7 bases from V and 2 bases from J, leaving 11 bases between. The length of the CDR3 is 13 residues. Germline CDR1 is LNHDA and CDR2 is SQIVND (reference sequence). The CDR3 loop is CASKTGTNTEAFF. CDR3 bases: TGTGCCAGTAAGACGGGGACTAACACTGAAGCTTTCTTT.

The chain is built from TRBV5-6 and TRBJ2-5; no clear D gene. Trimming removed 5 bases from V and 5 bases from J, with 7 bases in between. The germline V gene encodes CDR1 SGHDT and CDR2 YYEEEE. The CDR3 runs to 11 residues. Here the CDR3 DNA reads TGTGCCAGCAGGTTTGGCGAGACCCAGTACTTC. Translating gives CASRFGETQYF.